This T cell receptor (beta chain) was captured in a study of beta chain features in type 1 diabetes (dated by TCRdb to 2017 to 2018). Study-wide context: Mean age, gender distribution, total cell number and subset yield were not different between patients and healthy donors. Naive and central memory subsets were obtained from all 28 donors, but regulatory and stem cell-like memory subsets were isolated from only 8 patients and roughly eight healthy donors. The study compared TCRB repertoires of sorted circulating CD4+ T cell subsets between recently diagnosed type 1 diabetes patients and matched healthy donors. A total of roughly 100 million sorted cells were examined across all samples, and the number of cells per subset was strongly correlated with RNA yield. Overall study outcomes, separate from this receptor: Because the HLA sub-analyses included only small numbers of individuals, any influence of HLA type on TCRB rearrangement was left unresolved. Because cDNA was sequenced instead of genomic DNA, activated cells with high expression could be over-represented, although the groups did not differ in activation or CD3 levels. Naive, central memory and regulatory TCRB repertoires appeared to be more similar among patients than among healthy donors. Patients with type 1 diabetes made fewer insertions and deleted more nucleotides at VDJ recombination sites, implying thymic rearrangement abnormalities. Type 1 diabetes patients showed a moderate but significant shortening of TCRB CDR3 length in all four CD4+ subsets. Shorter templates might have been favored by PCR, but patient and control samples were amplified and corrected together, so both groups would have been affected equally by any skew.

The entire isolated RNA was reverse transcribed using the High Capacity cDNA Reverse Transcription Kit, and thus expressed TCRB transcripts were sequenced. For stem cell-like memory T cell samples, survey-depth immunoSEQ sequencing was used, averaging about 1 million total reads per sample. Sorted cells were lysed in RLT buffer, and RNA was extracted using DNase-treated RNeasy Micro or Mini kits according to cell number. Each cell subset was processed separately to prevent cross-contamination, with patient and healthy donor samples processed together. The immunoSEQ multiplex PCR was used to amplify TCRB sequences from cDNA, yielding 87-bp fragments that span the CDR3 region. Amplicons were sequenced on the Illumina HiSeq platform. The authors' pipeline ran thus. PCR bias was computationally corrected using synthetic template baselines, reads within Hamming distance 2 were collapsed, and singletons that could not be merged were discarded. Reads were aligned to IMGT to assign V, D and J genes, CDR3 length, and insertions or deletions at six rearrangement sites. Within each subset, clonotype counts were normalized to the number of sorted cells before true diversity and Gini coefficients were calculated with the tcR R package. Repertoire sharing was quantified using the overlap coefficient calculated on TCRB nucleotide sequences. Here the immuneACCESS table is served through TCRdb, limited to in-frame sequences with V and J called. Missing clones are a known gap in these copies; in checked studies unresolved V genes cover under half, and the rest lacks a known reason. That table is the source of V, J and clone size, and D and trimming were worked out from the DNA. The sample table holds some 100,000 clones, of which about 40% were seen once. The top ten constitute over 0.05% of the sample.

From each donor, a single peripheral blood sample of 90 to 150 mL on average was drawn into heparinised tubes. Naive, central memory, regulatory and stem cell-like memory CD4+ T cells were sorted on a BD FACSAria II using a panel including CD45RO, CCR7, CD25, CD127, CD95 and CD27. Every sorted population had a purity above 95%. PBMCs were isolated immediately by Lymphoprep density gradient centrifugation and stained directly without culture. To minimize batch effects, samples were stained and sorted in pairs, one healthy donor with one patient per experiment. V sheds 5 bases and J sheds 11 bases, leaving 19 bases between their ends. CDR1 and CDR2, per the germline V gene, are SGHRS and YFSETQ. The cysteine opens and the phenylalanine closes a CDR3 of 13 amino acids. This entry keeps only the CDR3 DNA: 39 bases, framed from base 1. Concerning this clone: Its binding antigen is unknown. No base qualities exist here, and no much larger clone lies one base off it.

The sequence joins TRBV5-1 to TRBJ1-2; no D gene call is confident. The sequencing input was stem cell memory CD4+ T cells from blood. The cell subset or site label for this specimen denotes: stem cell-like memory CD4+ T cells. The source of this sequence is a young woman in good health. The DNA sequence is TGCGCCAGCAGTAGTCACGATAATCCTAGTTACACCTTC. It encodes CASSSHDNPSYTF.